The entry below describes one T cell receptor beta chain. These data belong to a study of blood T cell repertoires in COVID-19. Sequencing used immunoSEQ multiplex PCR; TCRdb keeps in-frame clones, though not all of them. The sample shows about 210,000 clones, roughly 94% of them seen only once. This CDR3 contains 16 residues. The V gene lost 6 bases and the J gene lost 0 bases, with 15 bases spanning the gap. Germline V lookup: CDR1 LNHDA, CDR2 SQIVND (reference sequence). V is TRBV19 and J is TRBJ1-5, with D possibly TRBD1 on 6 matching bases. The sequencing sample was made of peripheral blood. The receptor comes from a man between 25 and 39 years old with acute or convalescent COVID-19. The chain's CDR3 is CASSTGTLYSNQPQHF. CDR3 bases: TGTGCCAGTAGCACCGGGACACTTTATAGCAATCAGCCCCAGCATTTT.